The next 7 T cell receptor beta chains were all read from a single sample in a study of blood T cell repertoires in COVID-19. TCRdb keeps only in-frame clones here, not all; method: immunoSEQ multiplex PCR. The data show roughly 110,000 clones, 70% to 90% seen once. The sample taken for sequencing was peripheral blood. These TCRs come from a man aged 40-49 years with active or convalescent COVID-19.

This chain uses TRBV5-1 with TRBJ2-1; D is unresolved. Germline assignment: CDR1 SGHRS and CDR2 YFSETQ. The CDR3 sequence is 14 residues long. The V gene lost 0 bases and the J gene lost 3 bases, with 7 bases spanning the gap. The CDR3 bases are TGCGCCAGCAGCTTGGATACAAACTACAATGAGCAGTTCTTC. Protein product: CASSLDTNYNEQFF.

V usage is TRBV6-5 and J usage is TRBJ2-5, with 10 nucleotides matching TRBD2. CDR1 and CDR2 (germline): MNHEY, SVGAGI. J gave up 2 bases and V 2 bases, and 5 bases lay outside the gene matches. The CDR3 extends over 16 amino acids. CDR3 in DNA: TGTGCCAGCAGTTACGGGCTAGCGGGAGTTCAAGAGACCCAGTACTTC. Its translation: CASSYGLAGVQETQYF.

This chain connects TRBV7-8 to TRBJ1-3; 9 positions match TRBD1. Germline CDR1 reads SGHVS; CDR2 reads FQNEAQ. The CDR3 spans 12 residues. J lost 9 bases, V lost 10 bases, and 7 bases had no gene match. The CDR3 DNA sequence: TGTGCCACCGTACAGGGGGCGGGCACCATATATTTT. Protein product: CATVQGAGTIYF.

This clone appeared once. The rearrangement uses TRBV27 and TRBJ1-5, with 8 bases aligning to TRBD1. Per germline, CDR1 MNHEY and CDR2 SMNVEV (reference sequence). V was pared by 3 bases and J by 4 bases, with 2 bases of the junction left unmatched. The CDR3 runs to 14 residues. The CDR3 sequence: CASSLTGANQPQHF. CDR3 DNA: TGTGCCAGCAGTTTGACAGGGGCGAATCAGCCCCAGCATTTT.

The V call is TRBV3-1 (or the pseudogene TRBV3-2), the J call TRBJ2-1, with 10 bases matching TRBD2. In germline, CDR1 is LGHDT, CDR2 YNNKEL (reference sequence). The CDR3 spans 15 residues. V was pared by 5 bases and J by 5 bases, with 6 bases of the junction left unmatched. The CDR3 DNA reads TGTGCCAGCAGCTCGATAGCGGGAGGAAACAATGAGCAGTTCTTC. This encodes CASSSIAGGNNEQFF.

The CDR3 DNA reads as TGCACCCACTCAGGCCTGATTCGGGGAGGACAAAGCTCCTACAATGAGCAGTTCTTC. This sequence encodes CTHSGLIRGGQSSYNEQFF. The V gene is TRBV29-1, the J gene TRBJ2-1; tentative D call: TRBD2 (6 bases). The germline V gene encodes CDR1 SQVTM and CDR2 ANQGSEA. This CDR3 contains 19 residues.

This chain uses TRBV7-9 with TRBJ2-2; TRBD1 agrees at 11 bases. This CDR3 has 16 residues. V shed 5 bases and J 7 bases; nucleotides not matched to a gene: 9. Looked up from germline, CDR1 is SEHNR and CDR2 is FQNEAQ (reference sequence). The CDR3 loop is CASSPRTGGVGGELFF. CDR3 bases: TGTGCCAGCAGCCCCCGGACAGGGGGCGTCGGCGGGGAGCTGTTTTTT.